The 3 T cell receptor beta chains below come from one sample, sequenced in a study of T cells in localized non-small cell lung cancer. Measured with immunoSEQ multiplex PCR; TCRdb has only the in-frame clones, and not every one. This sample yields about 46,000 clones, of which 81% are seen a single time; 17% belongs to the top ten. This sample comprised peripheral blood mononuclear cells, obtained before any cancer treatment. These receptors originate from a man aged 35-75 years with stage III lung adenocarcinoma.

The CDR3 here is CASSDWGSGNTIYF. In DNA form, the CDR3 reads TGTGCCAGCAGTGATTGGGGGTCTGGAAACACCATATATTTT. The chain recombines TRBV2 with TRBJ1-3, with a possible D match to TRBD1 (5 bases). The V and J ends lost 3 bases and 1 base respectively, with 7 bases between them. The CDR3 sequence is 14 residues long. The germline CDR1 and CDR2 sequences are SNHLY and FYNNEI.

In this sample, this clone turned up a few times. The CDR3 DNA sequence: TGTGCCAGCAGTGCTACTACAGGGTTCAATCAGCCCCAGCATTTT. Its translation: CASSATTGFNQPQHF. The chain joins TRBV6-5 to TRBJ1-5; weak D call: TRBD1 (6 bases). Germline CDR1 reads MNHEY; CDR2 reads SVGAGI. V was clipped by 5 bases and J by 3 bases, with 14 bases between them. CDR3 size: 15 residues.

This rearrangement joins TRBV6-1 to TRBJ2-7, with D unclear. This CDR3 contains 14 residues. V was shortened by 5 bases and J by 1 base, with 12 bases between the two germline ends. The germline CDR1 and CDR2 sequences are MNHNS and SASEGT. Here the CDR3 DNA reads TGTGCCAGCAGTTCCTCGACACTTTCCTACGAGCAGTACTTC. This sequence encodes CASSSSTLSYEQYF.